This TCR beta chain is drawn from a study of post-analysis software for immune sequencing data. In the study overall: In terms of disease course, relapsing-remitting, secondary progressive and progressive-relapsing multiple sclerosis were included. Study-level points and caveats: By F measure, samples from a shared preparation batch strongly co-clustered. Several TRBV segments occurring more often in patients than controls included TRBV5-6, TRBV5-1 and TRBV20-1. A significant reduction in normalized Chao1 diversity was observed in multiple sclerosis patients versus controls.

From germline, CDR1 is MDHEN and CDR2 SYDVKM. J lost 5 bases, V lost 3 bases, and 12 bases had no gene match. The CDR3 runs to 16 residues. Unique molecular identifiers tagged the TCR beta cDNA libraries. Input of about 0.9 to 10 million T cells yielded around 460,000 cDNA molecules. TCRdb redid the calling of the PCR reads with MiXCR, one entry per CDR3 protein. The sample shows about 540,000 distinct CDR3 sequences, less than 40% of them seen only once. This clonotype showed up just a few times. Its antigen is as yet unknown. The clonotype was recovered from a girl aged 2-17 years with multiple sclerosis. V gene TRBV28 combines with J gene TRBJ2-5, with 7 bases matching TRBD1. Material for sequencing was blood. The DNA for the CDR3 is TGTGCCAGCAGTTTCGCTACCGGGACAGAGGGGGAGACCCAGTACTTC. Protein: CASSFATGTEGETQYF.